This T cell receptor (beta chain) was recorded in a study of T cell changes during pregnancy in multiple sclerosis. Germline values: CDR1 SGHNT, CDR2 YYREEE (reference sequence). This CDR3 is built from 16 residues. V lost 4 bases to trimming and J lost 5 bases, with 19 bases between them. Here immunoSEQ multiplex PCR was the method, and the copy in TCRdb shows in-frame clones only, minus some. This sample has roughly 58,000 clones; approximately 94% occur once, and the top ten carry 3.5%. The sequence came from a female donor with multiple sclerosis, enrolled in a pregnancy study. This specimen was CD8+ T cells from peripheral blood mononuclear cells, taken in the third trimester of pregnancy. V and J are TRBV5-4 and TRBJ2-1; the D gene is possibly TRBD2 (6 bases). CDR3 nucleotide sequence: TGTGCCAGCAGCCGCCCCGGAGGGAAACCTAACAATGAGCAGTTCTTC. This encodes CASSRPGGKPNNEQFF. Drawing the rest from reference TRBV5-4 and TRBJ2-1, the complete variable domain is ETGVTQSPTHLIKTRGQQVTLRCSSQSGHNTVSWYQQALGQGPQFIFQYYREEENGRGNFPPRFSGLQFPNYSSELNVNALELDDSALYLCASSRPGGKPNNEQFFGPGTRLTVL.